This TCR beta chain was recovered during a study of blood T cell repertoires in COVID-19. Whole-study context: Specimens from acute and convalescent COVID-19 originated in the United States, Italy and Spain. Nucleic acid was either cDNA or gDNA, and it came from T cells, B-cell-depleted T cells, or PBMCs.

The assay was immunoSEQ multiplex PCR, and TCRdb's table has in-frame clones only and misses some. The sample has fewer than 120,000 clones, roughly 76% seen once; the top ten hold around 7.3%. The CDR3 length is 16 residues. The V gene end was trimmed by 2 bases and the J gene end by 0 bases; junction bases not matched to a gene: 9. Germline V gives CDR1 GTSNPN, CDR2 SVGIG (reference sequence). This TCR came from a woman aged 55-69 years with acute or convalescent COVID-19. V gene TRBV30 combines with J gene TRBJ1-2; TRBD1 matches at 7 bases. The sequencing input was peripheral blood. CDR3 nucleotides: TGTGCCTGGAGTCAGGCTTTGGGGACAGCTAACTATGGCTACACCTTC. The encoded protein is CAWSQALGTANYGYTF. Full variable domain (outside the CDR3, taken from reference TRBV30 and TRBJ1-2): SQTIHQWPATLVQPVGSPLSLECTVEGTSNPNLYWYRQAAGRGLQLLFYSVGIGQISSEVPQNLSASRPQDRQFILSSKKLLLSDSGFYLCAWSQALGTANYGYTFGSGTRLTVV.